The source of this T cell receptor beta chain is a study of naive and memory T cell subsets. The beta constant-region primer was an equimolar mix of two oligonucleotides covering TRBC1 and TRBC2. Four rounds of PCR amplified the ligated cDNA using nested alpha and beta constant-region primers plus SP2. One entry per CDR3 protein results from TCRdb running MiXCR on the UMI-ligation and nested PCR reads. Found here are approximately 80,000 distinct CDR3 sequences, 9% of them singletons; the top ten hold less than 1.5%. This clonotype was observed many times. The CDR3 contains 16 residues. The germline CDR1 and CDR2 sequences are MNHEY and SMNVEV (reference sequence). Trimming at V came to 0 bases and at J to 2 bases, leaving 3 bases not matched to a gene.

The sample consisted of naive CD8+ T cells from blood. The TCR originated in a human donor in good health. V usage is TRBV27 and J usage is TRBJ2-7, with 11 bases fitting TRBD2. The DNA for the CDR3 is TGTGCCAGCAGTTTATCGCTAGCGGGAGGTGCCTACGAGCAGTACTTC. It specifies CASSLSLAGGAYEQYF.